Sequencing of this T cell receptor beta chain was carried out in a study of cytomegalovirus exposure and HLA in healthy donors. Donors were drawn from the 120-subject validation cohort, separate from the approximately 620-subject first cohort. Remarks on this clone: The antigen remains unidentified.

Study-wide results and limits: Confirmation was obtained in vitro that a few CMV-associated chains are specific for CMV antigens. Clusters of TCRs from the first cohort tended to co-occur in the 110 or so validation repertoires (as a later analysis found).

The CDR3 extends over 15 amino acids. Germline lookup yields CDR1 SGHRS and CDR2 YFSETQ. J gave up 3 bases and V 3 bases, and 2 bases lay outside the gene matches. This table comes from immunoSEQ multiplex PCR, and its TCRdb copy is limited to in-frame clones, with some not included. The data hold about 78,000 clones, with roughly 95% observed a single time. The V and J genes are TRBV5-1 and TRBJ2-3; 12 positions agree with TRBD2. The clonotype comes from a man in his late teens or twenties in good health and CMV-seropositive. The specimen sequenced was PBMCs. This CDR3 reads CASSYGLAGTDTQYF. The CDR3 DNA sequence: TGCGCCAGCAGCTATGGACTAGCGGGAACAGATACGCAGTATTTT. The whole variable domain, filled in from reference TRBV5-1 and TRBJ2-3, reads KAGVTQTPRYLIKTRGQQVTLSCSPISGHRSVSWYQQTPGQGLQFLFEYFSETQRNKGNFPGRFSGRQFSNSRSEMNVSTLELGDSALYLCASSYGLAGTDTQYFGPGTRLTVL.